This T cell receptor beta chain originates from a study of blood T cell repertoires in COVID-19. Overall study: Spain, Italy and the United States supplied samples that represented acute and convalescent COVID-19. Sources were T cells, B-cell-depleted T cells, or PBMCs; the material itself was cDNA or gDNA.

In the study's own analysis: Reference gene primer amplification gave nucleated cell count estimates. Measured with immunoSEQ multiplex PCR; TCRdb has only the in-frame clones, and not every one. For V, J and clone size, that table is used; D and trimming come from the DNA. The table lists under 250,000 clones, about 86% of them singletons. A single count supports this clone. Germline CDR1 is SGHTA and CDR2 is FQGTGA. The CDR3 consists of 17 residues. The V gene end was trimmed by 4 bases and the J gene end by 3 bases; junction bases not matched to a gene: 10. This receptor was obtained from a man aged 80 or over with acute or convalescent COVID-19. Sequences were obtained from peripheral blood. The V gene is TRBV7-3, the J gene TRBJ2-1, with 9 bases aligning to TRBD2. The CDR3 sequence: CASSSPPGSGSYNEQFF. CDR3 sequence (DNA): TGTGCCAGCAGCTCACCCCCGGGTAGCGGGAGCTACAATGAGCAGTTCTTC.